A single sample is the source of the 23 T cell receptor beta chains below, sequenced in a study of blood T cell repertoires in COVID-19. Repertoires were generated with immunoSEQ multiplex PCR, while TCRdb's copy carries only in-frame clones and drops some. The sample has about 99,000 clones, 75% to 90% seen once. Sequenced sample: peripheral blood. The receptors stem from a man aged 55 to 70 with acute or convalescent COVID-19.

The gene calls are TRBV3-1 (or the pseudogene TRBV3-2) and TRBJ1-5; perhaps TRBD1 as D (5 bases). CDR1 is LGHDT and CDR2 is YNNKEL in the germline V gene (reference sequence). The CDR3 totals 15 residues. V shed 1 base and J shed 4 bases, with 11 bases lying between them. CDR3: CASSQGPGGNQPQHF. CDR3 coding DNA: TGTGCCAGCAGCCAAGGACCTGGGGGGAATCAGCCCCAGCATTTT.

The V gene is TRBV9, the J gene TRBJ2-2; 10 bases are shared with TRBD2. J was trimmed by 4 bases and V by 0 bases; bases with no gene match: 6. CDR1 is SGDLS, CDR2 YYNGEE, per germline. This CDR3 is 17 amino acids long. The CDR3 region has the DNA TGTGCCAGCAGCGTAGCTTCCCAGCGGGAGGGCACCGGGGAGCTGTTTTTT. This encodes CASSVASQREGTGELFF.

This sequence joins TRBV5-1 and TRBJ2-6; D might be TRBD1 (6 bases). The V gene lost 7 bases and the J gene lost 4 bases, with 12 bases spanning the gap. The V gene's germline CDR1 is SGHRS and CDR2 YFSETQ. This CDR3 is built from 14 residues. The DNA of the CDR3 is TGCGCCAGCGTCAGGGGCCCGGGGGCCAACGTCCTGACTTTC. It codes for CASVRGPGANVLTF. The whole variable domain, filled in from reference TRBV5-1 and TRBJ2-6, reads KAGVTQTPRYLIKTRGQQVTLSCSPISGHRSVSWYQQTPGQGLQFLFEYFSETQRNKGNFPGRFSGRQFSNSRSEMNVSTLELGDSALYLCASVRGPGANVLTFGAGSRLTVL.

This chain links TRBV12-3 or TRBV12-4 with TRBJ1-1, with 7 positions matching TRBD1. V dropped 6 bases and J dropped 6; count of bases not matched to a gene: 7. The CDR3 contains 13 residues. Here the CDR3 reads CASRSTGESEAFF. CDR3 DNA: TGTGCCAGCAGAAGTACAGGGGAGTCTGAAGCTTTCTTT.

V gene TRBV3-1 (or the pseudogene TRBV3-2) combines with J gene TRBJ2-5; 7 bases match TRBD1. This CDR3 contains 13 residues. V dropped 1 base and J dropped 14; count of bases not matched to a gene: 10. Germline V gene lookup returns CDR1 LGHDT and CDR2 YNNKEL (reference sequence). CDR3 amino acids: CASSQGGTVPRYF. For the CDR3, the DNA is TGTGCCAGCAGCCAAGGGGGGACAGTCCCACGTTACTTC.

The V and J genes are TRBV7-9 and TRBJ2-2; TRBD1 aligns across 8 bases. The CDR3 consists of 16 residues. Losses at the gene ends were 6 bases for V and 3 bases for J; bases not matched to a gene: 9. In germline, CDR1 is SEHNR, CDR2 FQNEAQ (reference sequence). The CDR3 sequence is CASRNQGARYTGELFF. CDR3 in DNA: TGTGCCAGCAGGAACCAGGGGGCCCGGTACACCGGGGAGCTGTTTTTT.

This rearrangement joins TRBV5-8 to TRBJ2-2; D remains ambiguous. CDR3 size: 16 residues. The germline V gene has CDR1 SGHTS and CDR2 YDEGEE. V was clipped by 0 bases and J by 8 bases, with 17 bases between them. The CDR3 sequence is CASSLARLSLRGELFF. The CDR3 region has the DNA TGTGCCAGCAGCTTGGCGCGACTCTCCCTTAGGGGGGAGCTGTTTTTT.

CDR3 nucleotides: TGTGCCAGCAGTCCCCCCCCAGGGTTGGGTAGCGGGAGGCCGTTTTTGTTTTTT. Its translation is CASSPPPGLGSGRPFLFF. The genes are TRBV28 and TRBJ2-2; 10 nucleotides align to TRBD2. CDR3 length: 18 residues. The germline V gene encodes CDR1 MDHEN and CDR2 SYDVKM. V was clipped by 5 bases and J by 15 bases; unmatched bases: 24. Looking up the rest from reference TRBV28 and TRBJ2-2 gives the full variable domain: DVKVTQSSRYLVKRTGEKVFLECVQDMDHENMFWYRQDPGLGLRLIYFSYDVKMKEKGDIPEGYSVSREKKERFSLILESASTNQTSMYLCASSPPPGLGSGRPFLFFGEGSRLTVL.

The CDR3 region has the DNA TGCAGCGTCGAGCCGGGACTAGCAAGCTCCTACAATGAGCAGTTCTTC. It codes for CSVEPGLASSYNEQFF. The chain employs TRBV29-1 and TRBJ2-1; 9 nucleotides align to TRBD2. CDR1 and CDR2 from the germline V gene are SQVTM and ANQGSEA. This CDR3 region has 16 residues. V was pared by 6 bases and J by 0 bases, with 9 bases of the junction left unmatched.

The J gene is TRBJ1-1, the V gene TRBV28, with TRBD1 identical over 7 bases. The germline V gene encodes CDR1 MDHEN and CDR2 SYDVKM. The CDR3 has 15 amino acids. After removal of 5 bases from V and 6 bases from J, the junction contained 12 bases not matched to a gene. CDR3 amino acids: CASSTRRQGRSEAFF. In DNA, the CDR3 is TGTGCCAGCAGTACCCGTAGACAGGGTCGGTCTGAAGCTTTCTTT.

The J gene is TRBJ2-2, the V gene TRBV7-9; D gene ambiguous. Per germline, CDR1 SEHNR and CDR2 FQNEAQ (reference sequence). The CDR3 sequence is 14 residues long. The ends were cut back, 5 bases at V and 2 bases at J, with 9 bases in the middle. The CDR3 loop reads CASSILVNTGELFF. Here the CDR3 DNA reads TGTGCCAGCAGCATACTCGTTAACACCGGGGAGCTGTTTTTT.

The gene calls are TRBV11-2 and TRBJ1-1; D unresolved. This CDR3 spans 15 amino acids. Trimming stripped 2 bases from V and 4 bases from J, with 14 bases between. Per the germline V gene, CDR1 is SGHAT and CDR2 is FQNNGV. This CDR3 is CASSLWDLGGTEAFF. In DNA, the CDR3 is TGTGCCAGCAGCTTATGGGATCTGGGAGGCACTGAAGCTTTCTTT.

The CDR3 bases are TGTGCCAGTCTGTCGGTGTCAGGTGATCAGCCCCAGCATTTT. This codes for CASLSVSGDQPQHF. The chain combines TRBV25-1 with TRBJ1-5; D is uncertain. The length of the CDR3 is 14 residues. Per germline, CDR1 MGHDK and CDR2 SYGVNS. V was pared by 9 bases and J by 5 bases, with 17 bases between.

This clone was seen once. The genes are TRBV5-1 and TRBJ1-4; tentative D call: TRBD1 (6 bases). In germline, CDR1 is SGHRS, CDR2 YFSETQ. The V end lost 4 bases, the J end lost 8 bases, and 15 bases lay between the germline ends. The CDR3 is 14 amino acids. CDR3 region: CASSPAQGGEKLFF. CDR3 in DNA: TGCGCCAGCAGCCCCGCACAGGGCGGCGAAAAACTGTTTTTT. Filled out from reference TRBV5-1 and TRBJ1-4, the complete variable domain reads KAGVTQTPRYLIKTRGQQVTLSCSPISGHRSVSWYQQTPGQGLQFLFEYFSETQRNKGNFPGRFSGRQFSNSRSEMNVSTLELGDSALYLCASSPAQGGEKLFFGSGTQLSVL.

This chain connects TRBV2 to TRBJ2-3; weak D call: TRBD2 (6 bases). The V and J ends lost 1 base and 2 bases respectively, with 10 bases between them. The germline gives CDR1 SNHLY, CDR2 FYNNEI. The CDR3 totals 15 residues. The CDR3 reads CASSEVSGDTDTQYF. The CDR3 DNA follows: TGTGCCAGCAGTGAAGTTAGCGGAGACACAGATACGCAGTATTTT.

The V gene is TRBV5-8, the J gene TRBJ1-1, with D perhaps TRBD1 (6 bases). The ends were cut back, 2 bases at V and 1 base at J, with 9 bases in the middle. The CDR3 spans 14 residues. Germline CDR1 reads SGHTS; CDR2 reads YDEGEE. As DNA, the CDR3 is TGTGCCAGCAGCTTATTACAGGGGAACACTGAAGCTTTCTTT. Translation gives CASSLLQGNTEAFF.

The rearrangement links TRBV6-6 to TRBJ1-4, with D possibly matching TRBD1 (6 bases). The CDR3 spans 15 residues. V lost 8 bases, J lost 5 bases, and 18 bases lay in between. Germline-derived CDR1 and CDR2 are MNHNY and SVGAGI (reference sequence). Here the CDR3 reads CASVWGPGGNEKLFF. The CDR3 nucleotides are TGTGCCAGCGTCTGGGGGCCGGGGGGCAATGAAAAACTGTTTTTT.

CDR3 amino acids: CASSQDTGNSPLHF. As DNA, the CDR3 is TGCGCCAGCAGCCAAGATACAGGGAACTCACCCCTCCACTTT. The chain has TRBV4-3 and TRBJ1-6; tentative D call: TRBD1 (6 bases). The germline gives CDR1 LGHNA, CDR2 YSLEER. The CDR3 has 14 amino acids. V lost 0 bases and J lost 10, with 10 bases in between.

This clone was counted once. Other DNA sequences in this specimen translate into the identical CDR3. Here the CDR3 DNA reads TGTGCCAGCAGTTTACTAGCGGCGGCTGCCGGGGAGCTGTTTTTT. It translates to CASSLLAAAAGELFF. This chain uses TRBV27 with TRBJ2-2; 7 positions agree with TRBD2. V lost 2 bases and J lost 6; bases outside the gene matches: 6. The CDR3 has 15 residues. Germline V gene data show CDR1 as MNHEY and CDR2 as SMNVEV (reference sequence).

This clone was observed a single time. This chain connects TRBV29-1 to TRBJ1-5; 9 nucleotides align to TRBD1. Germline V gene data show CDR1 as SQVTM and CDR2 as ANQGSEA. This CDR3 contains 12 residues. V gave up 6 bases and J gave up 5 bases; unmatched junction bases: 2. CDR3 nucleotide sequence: TGCAGCGTCAGGACAGGGGATCAGCCCCAGCATTTT. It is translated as CSVRTGDQPQHF. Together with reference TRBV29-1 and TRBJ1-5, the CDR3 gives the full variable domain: SAVISQKPSRDICQRGTSLTIQCQVDSQVTMMFWYRQQPGQSLTLIATANQGSEATYESGFVIDKFPISRPNLTFSTLTVSNMSPEDSSIYLCSVRTGDQPQHFGDGTRLSIL.

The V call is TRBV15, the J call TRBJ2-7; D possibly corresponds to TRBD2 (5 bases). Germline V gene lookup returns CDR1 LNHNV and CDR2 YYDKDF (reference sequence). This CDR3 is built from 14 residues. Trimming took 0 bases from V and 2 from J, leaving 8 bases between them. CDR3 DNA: TGTGCCACCAGCAGAGATTACGGGGCCTACGAGCAGTACTTC. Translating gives CATSRDYGAYEQYF.

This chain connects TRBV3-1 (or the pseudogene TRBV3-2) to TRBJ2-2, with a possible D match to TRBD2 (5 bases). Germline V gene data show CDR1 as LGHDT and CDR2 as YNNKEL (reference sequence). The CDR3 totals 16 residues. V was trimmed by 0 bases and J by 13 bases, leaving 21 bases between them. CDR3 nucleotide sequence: TGTGCCAGCAGCCAAGATATGAGACGGGATCATGAGGGGCTGTTTTTT. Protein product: CASSQDMRRDHEGLFF.

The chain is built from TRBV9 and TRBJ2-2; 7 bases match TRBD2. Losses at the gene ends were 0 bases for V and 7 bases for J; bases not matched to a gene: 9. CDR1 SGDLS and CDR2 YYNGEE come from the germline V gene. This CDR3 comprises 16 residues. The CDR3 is CASSVGGGRGGGELFF. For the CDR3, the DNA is TGTGCCAGCAGCGTAGGAGGCGGGAGAGGAGGCGGGGAGCTGTTTTTT.